Each of the 22 T cell receptor beta chains below was sequenced from the same sample in a study of T cell responses to AZD1222 COVID-19 vaccine. The table came from immunoSEQ multiplex PCR; TCRdb's copy has only in-frame clones and leaves some out. This sample has fewer than 200,000 clones, with 70% to 90% found just once. The sample in question was peripheral blood, obtained on day 0 of AZD1222 vaccination. These receptors came from an adult in good health.

This CDR3 is CASSLEGRGLWGDTQYF. The CDR3 bases are TGTGCCAGCAGCTTGGAGGGCAGGGGCCTATGGGGAGATACGCAGTATTTT. The chain carries TRBV5-6 and TRBJ2-3, with a possible D match to TRBD1 (6 bases). The V end lost 0 bases, the J end lost 5 bases, and 19 bases lay between the germline ends. The CDR3 is made up of 17 amino acids. Germline V gene lookup returns CDR1 SGHDT and CDR2 YYEEEE.

The rearrangement joins TRBV29-1 to TRBJ1-2; 10 nucleotides agree with TRBD1. Germline V gene data show CDR1 as SQVTM and CDR2 as ANQGSEA. The J segment lost 3 bases and the V segment lost 7 bases, leaving 17 bases of the junction unmatched. This CDR3 contains 17 residues. The CDR3 DNA reads TGCAGCGGACTGATAGCCGGGACAGGGGTTGGGCACTATGGCTACACCTTC. It codes for CSGLIAGTGVGHYGYTF. The full variable domain, rest sourced from reference TRBV29-1 and TRBJ1-2, is SAVISQKPSRDICQRGTSLTIQCQVDSQVTMMFWYRQQPGQSLTLIATANQGSEATYESGFVIDKFPISRPNLTFSTLTVSNMSPEDSSIYLCSGLIAGTGVGHYGYTFGSGTRLTVV.

The rearrangement joins TRBV7-9 to TRBJ1-6, with D tentatively TRBD1 (6 bases). The CDR3 is 15 residues long. The ends were cut back, 5 bases at V and 10 bases at J, with 18 bases in the middle. The germline CDR1 and CDR2 sequences are SEHNR and FQNEAQ (reference sequence). In DNA, the CDR3 is TGTGCCAGCAGCCTTTCACAGGGAAGGGAATCACCCCTCCACTTT. Protein product: CASSLSQGRESPLHF.

This clone came up once. V is TRBV2 and J is TRBJ1-2; D remains unclear. This CDR3 is built from 11 residues. From germline, CDR1 is SNHLY and CDR2 FYNNEI. Trimming removed 6 bases from V and 7 bases from J, with 9 bases in between. The CDR3 loop reads CASRAGGGYTF. The CDR3 DNA sequence: TGTGCCAGCAGAGCCGGAGGTGGCTACACCTTC.

The chain recombines TRBV4-2 with TRBJ2-3; D call uncertain. The length of the CDR3 is 13 residues. The germline V gene has CDR1 LGHNA and CDR2 YNFKEQ. With 4 bases removed from V and 5 bases from J, the gap between germline ends came to 10 bases. The CDR3 region has the DNA TGTGCCAGCAGCCCTGTAGGCGTAGATACGCAGTATTTT. This sequence encodes CASSPVGVDTQYF.

This clone was picked up a small number of times. The chain employs TRBV15 and TRBJ1-2; 10 bases line up with TRBD1. The CDR3 has 15 amino acids. Germline CDR1 reads LNHNV; CDR2 reads YYDKDF (reference sequence). V was clipped by 3 bases and J by 4 bases; unmatched bases: 5. Written as DNA, the CDR3 is TGTGCCACCAGCAGTGCGGGACAGGGGATCTATGGCTACACCTTC. It specifies CATSSAGQGIYGYTF.

The chain uses TRBV5-1 and TRBJ1-1, with D tentatively TRBD1 (6 bases). Trimming took 4 bases from V and 3 from J, leaving 25 bases between them. This CDR3 has 18 amino acids. Per germline, CDR1 SGHRS and CDR2 YFSETQ. The CDR3 DNA reads TGCGCCAGCAGCCCTCGGAGGACAGATCTAATGGTGCACACTGAAGCTTTCTTT. This gives the protein CASSPRRTDLMVHTEAFF. Combining the CDR3 with reference TRBV5-1 and TRBJ1-1 gives the whole variable domain KAGVTQTPRYLIKTRGQQVTLSCSPISGHRSVSWYQQTPGQGLQFLFEYFSETQRNKGNFPGRFSGRQFSNSRSEMNVSTLELGDSALYLCASSPRRTDLMVHTEAFFGQGTRLTVV.

In the case of this clone: Because it lacks the conserved phenylalanine or tryptophan at the end, this CDR3 is likely a read error. The DNA is omitted, as the CDR3 cannot be located on it reliably, and the CDR3 follows TCRdb's listing. The chain carries TRBV21-1 and TRBJ1-4; the listed D gene, TRBD1, was not tested against the DNA. TRBV21-1 is classified as a pseudogene. The CDR3 is made up of 10 amino acids, end residues included. The CDR3 loop is CASNSRGRPV.

The chain is built from TRBV24-1 and TRBJ1-1; D possibly corresponds to TRBD1 (6 bases). Germline V gives CDR1 KGHDR, CDR2 SFDVKD. Trimming took 8 bases from V and 1 from J, leaving 10 bases between them. CDR3 length equals 13 residues. The CDR3 is CATTRGRNTEAFF. The CDR3 nucleotides are TGTGCCACCACCAGGGGCCGGAACACTGAAGCTTTCTTT.

This clone was found a few times. This sequence joins TRBV27 and TRBJ2-2, with D perhaps given as TRBD1 or TRBD2 (6 bases each). Germline-derived CDR1 and CDR2 are MNHEY and SMNVEV (reference sequence). CDR3 length: 16 residues. Between the trimmed V and J ends, which lost 3 bases and 3 bases, there was a span of 14 bases. This CDR3 reads CASSLIAGQYTGELFF. CDR3 DNA: TGTGCCAGCAGTTTGATCGCGGGACAATACACCGGGGAGCTGTTTTTT.

J is TRBJ2-5 and V is TRBV24-1; the D is unclear. The V end was cut by 3 bases, the J end by 1 base, with 11 bases between. The germline gives CDR1 KGHDR, CDR2 SFDVKD. The CDR3 is 15 amino acids. CDR3 sequence: CATSDGTASQETQYF. The CDR3 DNA is TGTGCCACCAGTGATGGTACAGCGAGCCAAGAGACCCAGTACTTC.

The chain joins TRBV19 to TRBJ1-1; no clear D. V was trimmed by 0 bases and J by 8 bases, leaving 7 bases between them. The CDR3 length is 12 residues. From germline, CDR1 is LNHDA and CDR2 SQIVND (reference sequence). The CDR3 here is CASSIDQSEAFF. CDR3 sequence (DNA): TGTGCCAGTAGTATAGACCAGTCGGAAGCTTTCTTT.

This rearrangement joins TRBV18 to TRBJ1-2; weak D call: TRBD1 (5 bases). Trimming cost V 0 bases and J 6 bases, with 8 bases left between them. The V gene's germline CDR1 is KGHSH and CDR2 LQKENI. The CDR3 has 13 residues. The chain's CDR3 is CASSPPLTDGYTF. CDR3 coding DNA: TGTGCCAGCTCACCACCGTTGACAGATGGCTACACCTTC.

This chain joins TRBV7-8 and TRBJ2-5; the match to TRBD1 covers 8 bases. The CDR3 length is 13 residues. Germline lookup yields CDR1 SGHVS and CDR2 FQNEAQ. The V segment lost 6 bases and the J segment 4 bases; nucleotides outside the gene matches: 4. DNA for the CDR3: TGTGCCAGCAGTCGAGACAGGGGAGAGACCCAGTACTTC. Translated, it gives CASSRDRGETQYF.

The CDR3: CASRRDSSYEQYF. Written as DNA, the CDR3 is TGTGCCAGCAGGAGGGACAGCTCCTACGAGCAGTACTTC. The gene calls are TRBV6-5 and TRBJ2-7; the match to TRBD1 covers 7 bases. Germline CDR1 MNHEY, CDR2 SVGAGI. CDR3 length equals 13 residues. With 6 bases clipped from V and 0 bases from J, the junction kept 2 bases outside the gene matches.

The sample holds a few counts of this clone. The chain links TRBV13 to TRBJ2-1, with 11 bases matching TRBD2. The CDR3 length is 20 residues. Germline assignment: CDR1 PRHDT and CDR2 FYEKMQ (reference sequence). Unmatched junction bases numbered 26, after V lost 4 bases and J lost 12 bases. Here the CDR3 reads CASSSAGTSGSNHPIARQFF. CDR3 sequence (DNA): TGTGCCAGCAGCTCTGCCGGGACTAGCGGATCTAACCACCCTATCGCTCGGCAGTTCTTC.

The chain uses TRBV30 and TRBJ1-6; perhaps TRBD1 as D (6 bases). Germline lookup yields CDR1 GTSNPN and CDR2 SVGIG (reference sequence). Trimming took off 4 bases at V and 5 bases at J, with 15 bases between the two ends. The CDR3 has 15 amino acids. CDR3 region: CAWTYRVRDNSPLHF. CDR3 coding DNA: TGTGCCTGGACTTACAGGGTTAGGGATAATTCACCCCTCCACTTT. Filled out from reference TRBV30 and TRBJ1-6, the complete variable domain reads SQTIHQWPATLVQPVGSPLSLECTVEGTSNPNLYWYRQAAGRGLQLLFYSVGIGQISSEVPQNLSASRPQDRQFILSSKKLLLSDSGFYLCAWTYRVRDNSPLHFGNGTRLTVT.

This chain uses TRBV10-3 with TRBJ1-2, with 7 bases aligning to TRBD1. The CDR3 runs 14 residues. V was pared by 6 bases and J by 1 base, with 5 bases of the junction left unmatched. Germline loops: CDR1 ENHRY, CDR2 SYGVKD. CDR3 residues: CAISQGQNNYGYTF. The CDR3 coding sequence is TGTGCCATCAGCCAGGGACAGAATAACTATGGCTACACCTTC.

J is TRBJ1-5 and V is TRBV19, with a tentative D call TRBD1 (5 bases). This CDR3 is built from 15 residues. The germline V gene has CDR1 LNHDA and CDR2 SQIVND (reference sequence). The ends were cut back, 7 bases at V and 0 bases at J, with 13 bases in the middle. CDR3 coding DNA: TGTGCCAGTACCCTGAGAGGGGATAGCAATCAGCCCCAGCATTTT. It translates to CASTLRGDSNQPQHF.

The chain joins TRBV29-1 to TRBJ2-5, with 8 positions matching TRBD1. The germline V gene has CDR1 SQVTM and CDR2 ANQGSEA. The CDR3 is 15 amino acids. V lost 1 base and J lost 5; bases outside the gene matches: 9. Written as DNA, the CDR3 is TGCAGCGTTGAAGGGACAGGGAGCACGGGCGAGACCCAGTACTTC. Translated: CSVEGTGSTGETQYF. Using reference TRBV29-1 and TRBJ2-5 for the parts outside the CDR3, the full variable domain is SAVISQKPSRDICQRGTSLTIQCQVDSQVTMMFWYRQQPGQSLTLIATANQGSEATYESGFVIDKFPISRPNLTFSTLTVSNMSPEDSSIYLCSVEGTGSTGETQYFGPGTRLLVL.

This clone was detected only a few times. The CDR3 bases are TGTGCCAGCTCACCCGAGGGGGACTATGGCTACACCTTC. Protein sequence: CASSPEGDYGYTF. V is TRBV18 and J is TRBJ1-2; possible D gene TRBD1, 6 bases. The CDR3 sequence is 13 residues long. CDR1 and CDR2 (germline): KGHSH, LQKENI. Trimming removed 3 bases from V and 3 bases from J, with 8 bases in between.

The sample holds one count of this clone. The chain links TRBV4-1 to TRBJ2-1; 11 positions match TRBD2. J gave up 8 bases and V 2 bases, and 5 bases lay outside the gene matches. The CDR3 consists of 15 residues. The germline CDR1 and CDR2 sequences are MGHRA and YSYEKL. The CDR3 sequence is CASSQTSGSFYEQFF. The CDR3 DNA sequence: TGCGCCAGCAGCCAAACTAGCGGGAGTTTCTATGAGCAGTTCTTC.